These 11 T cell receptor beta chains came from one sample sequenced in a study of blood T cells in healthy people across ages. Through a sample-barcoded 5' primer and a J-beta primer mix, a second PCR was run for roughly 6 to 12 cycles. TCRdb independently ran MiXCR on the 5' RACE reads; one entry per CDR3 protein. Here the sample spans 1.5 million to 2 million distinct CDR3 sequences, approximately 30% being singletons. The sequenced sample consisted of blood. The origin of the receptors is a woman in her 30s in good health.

The CDR3 DNA follows: TGTGCCAGCATGGGAAGGGCTCGCACAGATACGCAGTATTTT. Protein sequence: CASMGRARTDTQYF. The V gene is TRBV6-5, the J gene TRBJ2-3; D remains ambiguous. This CDR3 contains 14 residues. Germline V gene sequence: CDR1 MNHEY, CDR2 SVGAGI. Trimming took 7 bases from V and 1 from J, leaving 12 bases between them.

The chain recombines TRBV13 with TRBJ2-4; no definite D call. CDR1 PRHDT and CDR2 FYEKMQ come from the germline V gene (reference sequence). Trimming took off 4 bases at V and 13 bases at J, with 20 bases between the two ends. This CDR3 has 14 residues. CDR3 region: CASSSGRTYNEQYF. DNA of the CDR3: TGTGCCAGCAGCTCCGGAAGGACGTACAATGAGCAGTACTTC. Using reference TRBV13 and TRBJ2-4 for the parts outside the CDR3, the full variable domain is AAGVIQSPRHLIKEKRETATLKCYPIPRHDTVYWYQQGPGQDPQFLISFYEKMQSDKGSIPDRFSAQQFSDYHSELNMSSLELGDSALYFCASSSGRTYNEQYFGAGTRLSVL.

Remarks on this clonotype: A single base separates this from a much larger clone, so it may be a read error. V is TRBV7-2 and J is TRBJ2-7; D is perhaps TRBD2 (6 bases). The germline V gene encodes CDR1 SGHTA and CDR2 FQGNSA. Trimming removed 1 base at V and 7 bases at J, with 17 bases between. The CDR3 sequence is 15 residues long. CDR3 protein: CASSLEGTSYNEQYF. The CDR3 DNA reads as TGTGCCAGCAGCTTAGAAGGGACTTCCTACAATGAGCAGTACTTC.

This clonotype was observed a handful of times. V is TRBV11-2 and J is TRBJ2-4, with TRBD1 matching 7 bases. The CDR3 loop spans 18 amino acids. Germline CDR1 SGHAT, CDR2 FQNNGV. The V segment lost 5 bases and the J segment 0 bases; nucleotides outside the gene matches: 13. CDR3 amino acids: CASSRNKGQGEAKNIQYF. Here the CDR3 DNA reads TGTGCCAGCAGCCGAAACAAGGGGCAGGGGGAAGCCAAAAACATTCAGTACTTC. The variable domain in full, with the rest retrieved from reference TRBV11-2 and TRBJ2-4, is EAGVAQSPRYKIIEKRQSVAFWCNPISGHATLYWYQQILGQGPKLLIQFQNNGVVDDSQLPKDRFSAERLKGVDSTLKIQPAKLEDSAVYLCASSRNKGQGEAKNIQYFGAGTRLSVL.

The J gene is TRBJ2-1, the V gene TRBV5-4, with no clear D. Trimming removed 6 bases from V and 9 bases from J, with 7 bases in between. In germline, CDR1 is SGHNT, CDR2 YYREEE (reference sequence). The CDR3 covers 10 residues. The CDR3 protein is CASIPREQFF. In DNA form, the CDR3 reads TGTGCCAGCATCCCACGTGAGCAGTTCTTC.

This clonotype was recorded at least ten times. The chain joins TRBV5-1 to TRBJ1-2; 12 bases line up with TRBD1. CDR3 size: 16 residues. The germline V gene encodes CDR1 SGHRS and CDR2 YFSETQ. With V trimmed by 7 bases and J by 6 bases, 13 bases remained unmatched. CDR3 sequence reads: CASGRGTGGNKDGYTF. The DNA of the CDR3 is TGCGCCAGCGGCAGGGGGACAGGGGGCAATAAGGATGGCTACACCTTC.

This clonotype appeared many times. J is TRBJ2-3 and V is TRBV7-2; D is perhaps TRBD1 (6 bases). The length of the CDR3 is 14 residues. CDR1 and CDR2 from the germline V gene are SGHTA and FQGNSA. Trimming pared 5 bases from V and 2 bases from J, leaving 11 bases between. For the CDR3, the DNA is TGTGCCAGCAGCCCGGGACACCTCACAGATACGCAGTATTTT. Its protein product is CASSPGHLTDTQYF. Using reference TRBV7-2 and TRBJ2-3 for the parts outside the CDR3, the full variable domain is GAGVSQSPSNKVTEKGKDVELRCDPISGHTALYWYRQSLGQGLEFLIYFQGNSAPDKSGLPSDRFSAERTGGSVSTLTIQRTQQEDSAVYLCASSPGHLTDTQYFGPGTRLTVL.

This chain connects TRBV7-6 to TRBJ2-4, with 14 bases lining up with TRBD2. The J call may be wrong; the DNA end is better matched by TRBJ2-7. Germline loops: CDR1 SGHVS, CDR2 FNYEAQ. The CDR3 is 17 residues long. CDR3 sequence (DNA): TGTGCCAGCAGCTCCGGGAGCGGGACTAGCGGGGGATACGAGCAGTACTTC. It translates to CASSSGSGTSGGYEQYF.

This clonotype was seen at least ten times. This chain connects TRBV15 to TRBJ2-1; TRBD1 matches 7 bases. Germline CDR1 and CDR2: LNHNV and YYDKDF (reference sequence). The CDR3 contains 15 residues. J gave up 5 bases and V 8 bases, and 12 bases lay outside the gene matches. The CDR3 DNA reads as TGTGCCACCGGTTGGCGGAACAGGGGAAACAATGAGCAGTTCTTC. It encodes CATGWRNRGNNEQFF. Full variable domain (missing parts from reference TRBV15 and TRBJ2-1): DAMVIQNPRYQVTQFGKPVTLSCSQTLNHNVMYWYQQKSSQAPKLLFHYYDKDFNNEADTPDNFQSRRPNTSFCFLDIRSPGLGDTAMYLCATGWRNRGNNEQFFGPGTRLTVL.

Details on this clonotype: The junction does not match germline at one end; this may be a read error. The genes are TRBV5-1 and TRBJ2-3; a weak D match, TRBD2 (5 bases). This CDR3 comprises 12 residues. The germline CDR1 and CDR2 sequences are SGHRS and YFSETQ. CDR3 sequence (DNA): TGCGCCGGCAGCGAGGAGGTGGATACGCAGTATTTT. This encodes CAGSEEVDTQYF.

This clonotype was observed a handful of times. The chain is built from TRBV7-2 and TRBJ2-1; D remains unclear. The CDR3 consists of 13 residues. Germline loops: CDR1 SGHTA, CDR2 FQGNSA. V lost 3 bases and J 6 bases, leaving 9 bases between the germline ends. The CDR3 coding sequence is TGTGCCAGCAGCTTTAGGTTTGGCAATGAGCAGTTCTTC. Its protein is CASSFRFGNEQFF.